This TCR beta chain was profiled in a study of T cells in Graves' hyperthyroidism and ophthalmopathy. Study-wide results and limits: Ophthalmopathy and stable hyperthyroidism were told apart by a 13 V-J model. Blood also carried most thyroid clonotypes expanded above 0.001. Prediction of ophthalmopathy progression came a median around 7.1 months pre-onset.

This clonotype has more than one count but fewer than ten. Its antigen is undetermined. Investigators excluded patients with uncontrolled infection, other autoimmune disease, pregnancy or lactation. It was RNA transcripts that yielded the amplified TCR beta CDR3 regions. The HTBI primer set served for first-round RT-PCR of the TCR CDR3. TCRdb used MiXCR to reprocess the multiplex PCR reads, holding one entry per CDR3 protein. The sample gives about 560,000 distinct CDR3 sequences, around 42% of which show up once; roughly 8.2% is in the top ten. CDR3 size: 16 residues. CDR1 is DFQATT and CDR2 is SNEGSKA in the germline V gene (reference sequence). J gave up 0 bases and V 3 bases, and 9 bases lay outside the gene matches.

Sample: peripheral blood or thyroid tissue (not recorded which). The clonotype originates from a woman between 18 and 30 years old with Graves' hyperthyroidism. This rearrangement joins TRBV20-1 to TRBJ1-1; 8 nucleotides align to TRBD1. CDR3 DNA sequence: TGCAGTGCTAGTGGACAGGGCAGGGACCTGAACACTGAAGCTTTCTTT. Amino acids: CSASGQGRDLNTEAFF.